Following are 27 T cell receptor beta chains from one sample sequenced in a study of blood T cell repertoires in COVID-19. Repertoires were generated with immunoSEQ multiplex PCR, while TCRdb's copy carries only in-frame clones and drops some. The sample shows 95,000 to 100,000 clones, approximately 90% of them seen only once. Sequencing used peripheral blood. All receptors come from a human donor with COVID-19, enrolled during active disease. The donor label of this sample is uncertain.

The rearrangement joins TRBV4-1 to TRBJ2-7; 9 bases map to TRBD1. The CDR3 covers 14 residues. V was pared by 3 bases and J by 5 bases, with 5 bases of the junction left unmatched. The germline CDR1 and CDR2 sequences are MGHRA and YSYEKL. The CDR3 protein is CASSHRDRAHEQYF. In DNA form, the CDR3 reads TGCGCCAGCAGCCATCGGGACAGGGCCCACGAGCAGTACTTC.

This chain uses TRBV27 with TRBJ2-1; TRBD1 aligns across 8 bases. Per germline, CDR1 MNHEY and CDR2 SMNVEV (reference sequence). The junction had 7 bases not matched to a gene; V was cut back by 4 bases and J by 5 bases. The CDR3 sequence is 15 residues long. Written as DNA, the CDR3 is TGTGCCAGCAGTTCATGGACAGGGAAACACAATGAGCAGTTCTTC. Amino acid sequence: CASSSWTGKHNEQFF.

The rearrangement links TRBV11-3 to TRBJ2-1; weak D call: TRBD1 (5 bases). This CDR3 spans 13 amino acids. V lost 3 bases and J lost 9, with 12 bases in between. Germline V gene lookup returns CDR1 SGHNT and CDR2 YENEEA. The chain's CDR3 is CASSFGHEFEQFF. The CDR3 region has the DNA TGTGCCAGCAGCTTCGGACACGAATTTGAGCAGTTCTTC.

The chain carries TRBV6-5 and TRBJ1-2; D is perhaps TRBD1 (5 bases). This CDR3 spans 15 amino acids. V lost 2 bases and J 4 bases, leaving 14 bases between the germline ends. CDR1 MNHEY and CDR2 SVGAGI come from the germline V gene. CDR3 protein: CASSYGPGKSYGYTF. The CDR3 bases are TGTGCCAGCAGTTACGGCCCAGGGAAATCCTATGGCTACACCTTC.

This chain joins TRBV4-2 and TRBJ2-1; 7 bases align to TRBD2. The CDR3 totals 17 residues. The J segment lost 0 bases and the V segment lost 1 base, leaving 6 bases of the junction unmatched. The germline CDR1 and CDR2 sequences are LGHNA and YNFKEQ. The CDR3 DNA sequence: TGTGCCAGCAGCCAAGCGGGCGGGGGAAACTCCTACAATGAGCAGTTCTTC. This sequence encodes CASSQAGGGNSYNEQFF.

V usage is TRBV10-3 and J usage is TRBJ1-4; D gene unclear. CDR1 ENHRY and CDR2 SYGVKD come from the germline V gene. This CDR3 spans 11 amino acids. Deletions cut 11 bases from V and 8 bases from J, with 12 bases between. In nucleotides, the CDR3 is TGTGCCTCCGGGTCCCCCGAAAAACTGTTTTTT. The encoded protein is CASGSPEKLFF.

This chain connects TRBV7-9 to TRBJ1-5; D is perhaps TRBD1 (5 bases). The CDR3 is 14 residues long. Trimming left V 3 bases short and J 4 bases short, with 10 bases between. Germline lookup yields CDR1 SEHNR and CDR2 FQNEAQ (reference sequence). This chain's CDR3 is CASSFGDRNQPQHF. CDR3 bases: TGTGCCAGCAGCTTTGGTGACAGAAATCAGCCCCAGCATTTT.

The rearrangement joins TRBV28 to TRBJ1-2, with D possibly being TRBD1 (6 bases). Per germline, CDR1 MDHEN and CDR2 SYDVKM. The CDR3 runs 14 residues. V lost 5 bases to trimming and J lost 4 bases, with 14 bases between them. The DNA for the CDR3 is TGTGCCAGCAGTCCCTGGGGAGGGGGCTATGGCTACACCTTC. Encoded protein: CASSPWGGGYGYTF.

The gene calls are TRBV7-2 and TRBJ2-2, with TRBD2 as a possible D gene (6 bases). V shed 0 bases and J shed 0 bases, with 8 bases lying between them. CDR1 and CDR2 from the germline V gene are SGHTA and FQGNSA. The CDR3 runs 16 residues. The CDR3 loop reads CASSLAGSANTGELFF. CDR3 nucleotides: TGTGCCAGCAGCTTAGCCGGGAGTGCGAACACCGGGGAGCTGTTTTTT.

CDR3 DNA sequence: TGTGCCAGCAGTCTAATTGCCGGGGGTTCAAACACTGAAGCTTTCTTT. Its translation is CASSLIAGGSNTEAFF. The rearrangement joins TRBV6-6 to TRBJ1-1; D possibly corresponds to TRBD1 (5 bases). V gave up 5 bases and J gave up 2 bases, with 18 bases separating them. This CDR3 is built from 16 residues. Germline assignment: CDR1 MNHNY and CDR2 SVGAGI (reference sequence).

CDR3 sequence (DNA): TGTGCCAGCGGGAGGGACGTCCGCACAGATACGCAGTATTTT. It specifies CASGRDVRTDTQYF. The chain couples TRBV6-5 to TRBJ2-3, with TRBD2 matching over 7 bases. Germline CDR1 and CDR2: MNHEY and SVGAGI. V gave up 8 bases and J gave up 1 base; unmatched junction bases: 6. The length of the CDR3 is 14 residues.

The rearrangement uses TRBV11-2 and TRBJ2-3, with 12 bases fitting TRBD2. The length of the CDR3 is 16 residues. After removal of 4 bases from V and 4 bases from J, the junction contained 6 bases not matched to a gene. Germline CDR1 is SGHAT and CDR2 is FQNNGV. DNA of the CDR3: TGTGCCAGCAGCTATCTAGCGGGGGGGGTGGCAGATACGCAGTATTTT. Protein: CASSYLAGGVADTQYF.

This clone was detected a few times. The rearrangement joins TRBV9 to TRBJ2-7, with D maybe TRBD2 (5 bases). CDR3 size: 15 residues. Trimming took off 0 bases at V and 0 bases at J, with 10 bases between the two ends. The germline V gene encodes CDR1 SGDLS and CDR2 YYNGEE. The chain's CDR3 is CASSVVGVNSYEQYF. As DNA, the CDR3 is TGTGCCAGCAGCGTAGTCGGGGTGAACTCCTACGAGCAGTACTTC.

The V and J genes are TRBV12-3 or TRBV12-4 and TRBJ2-5; perhaps TRBD2 as D (5 bases). This CDR3 is 12 amino acids long. V dropped 7 bases and J dropped 5 bases, with 11 bases sitting between them. CDR3 amino acids: CASTPSGETQYF. CDR3 bases: TGTGCCAGCACACCCTCGGGGGAGACCCAGTACTTC.

The chain links TRBV6-5 to TRBJ1-5, with 9 bases identical to TRBD1. Germline V gives CDR1 MNHEY, CDR2 SVGAGI. CDR3 length equals 15 residues. Trimming cost V 6 bases and J 1 base; bases outside gene matches: 4. The CDR3 loop reads CASSRQGVSNQPQHF. Here the CDR3 DNA reads TGTGCCAGCAGCCGACAGGGGGTGAGCAATCAGCCCCAGCATTTT.

The chain links TRBV6-2 or TRBV6-3 to TRBJ2-7; D perhaps matches TRBD2 (5 bases). The CDR3 is made up of 12 amino acids. Between the trimmed V and J ends, which lost 6 bases and 6 bases, there was a span of 12 bases. Germline V CDR1 and CDR2: MNHEY, SVGEGT. The CDR3 DNA is TGTGCCAGCAGCCCAACTCGGGGCGAGCAGTACTTC. Protein sequence: CASSPTRGEQYF.

The chain employs TRBV5-6 and TRBJ2-3; TRBD1 matches 11 bases. This CDR3 spans 14 amino acids. Germline V gives CDR1 SGHDT, CDR2 YYEEEE. V lost 4 bases, J lost 4 bases, and 2 bases stayed unmatched. CDR3 protein: CASSLGQGADTQYF. The CDR3 DNA follows: TGTGCCAGCAGCCTGGGACAGGGGGCAGATACGCAGTATTTT.

The rearrangement links TRBV7-8 to TRBJ1-1; 7 bases are a match to TRBD1. The CDR3 spans 18 residues. The trim removed 2 bases at V and 1 base at J, leaving 13 bases unmatched. Germline V CDR1 and CDR2: SGHVS, FQNEAQ. This chain's CDR3 is CASSLTGTVRPQNTEAFF. In DNA form, the CDR3 reads TGTGCCAGCAGCTTAACCGGGACAGTCAGGCCACAGAACACTGAAGCTTTCTTT. Filled out from reference TRBV7-8 and TRBJ1-1, the complete variable domain reads GAGVSQSPRYKVAKRGQDVALRCDPISGHVSLFWYQQALGQGPEFLTYFQNEAQLDKSGLPSDRFFAERPEGSVSTLKIQRTQQEDSAVYLCASSLTGTVRPQNTEAFFGQGTRLTVV.

The genes are TRBV18 and TRBJ1-2; D is unresolved. CDR1 is KGHSH and CDR2 is LQKENI in the germline V gene. Trimming cost V 3 bases and J 5 bases, with 7 bases left between them. The CDR3 consists of 12 residues. CDR3 in amino acids: CASSPSEYGYTF. CDR3 coding DNA: TGTGCCAGCTCACCGAGTGAGTATGGCTACACCTTC.

The CDR3 protein is CASRLAGGPSYEQYF. DNA of the CDR3: TGTGCCAGCAGACTAGCGGGAGGGCCGTCCTACGAGCAGTACTTC. The chain joins TRBV19 to TRBJ2-7; 14 nucleotides match TRBD2. The V segment lost 9 bases and the J segment 1 base; nucleotides outside the gene matches: 5. CDR1 and CDR2 from the germline V gene are LNHDA and SQIVND (reference sequence). The CDR3 covers 15 residues.

Points on this clone: The same CDR3 arises from other DNA sequences in this sample as well. The chain recombines TRBV5-1 with TRBJ1-1; 9 nucleotides align to TRBD1. CDR1 and CDR2 (germline): SGHRS, YFSETQ. V was pared by 0 bases and J by 5 bases, with 2 bases of the junction left unmatched. This CDR3 has 14 residues. CDR3: CASSLDRGRTEAFF. DNA of the CDR3: TGCGCCAGCAGCTTGGACAGGGGGCGAACTGAAGCTTTCTTT.

This clone was seen once. The V call is TRBV28, the J call TRBJ2-5, with TRBD2 as a possible D gene (6 bases). Germline lookup yields CDR1 MDHEN and CDR2 SYDVKM. This CDR3 is built from 12 residues. V lost 10 bases and J lost 1, with 10 bases in between. The CDR3 protein is CATSGVQETQYF. In nucleotides, the CDR3 is TGTGCCACCTCGGGGGTCCAAGAGACCCAGTACTTC. Using reference TRBV28 and TRBJ2-5 for the parts outside the CDR3, the full variable domain is DVKVTQSSRYLVKRTGEKVFLECVQDMDHENMFWYRQDPGLGLRLIYFSYDVKMKEKGDIPEGYSVSREKKERFSLILESASTNQTSMYLCATSGVQETQYFGPGTRLLVL.

This clone was seen only a few times. The rearrangement joins TRBV2 to TRBJ2-4, with 10 bases lining up with TRBD2. Germline CDR1 SNHLY, CDR2 FYNNEI. With V trimmed by 0 bases and J by 9 bases, 2 bases remained unmatched. The CDR3 totals 14 residues. The CDR3 DNA sequence: TGTGCCAGCAGTGAAGCTCTAGCGGGGGTCATTCAGTACTTC. Translation gives CASSEALAGVIQYF. The variable domain in full, with the rest retrieved from reference TRBV2 and TRBJ2-4, is EPEVTQTPSHQVTQMGQEVILRCVPISNHLYFYWYRQILGQKVEFLVSFYNNEISEKSEIFDDQFSVERPDGSNFTLKIRSTKLEDSAMYFCASSEALAGVIQYFGAGTRLSVL.

The chain uses TRBV29-1 and TRBJ1-3; tentative D call: TRBD1 (6 bases). Trimming removed 0 bases from V and 0 bases from J, with 12 bases in between. This CDR3 has 16 residues. CDR1 and CDR2 (germline): SQVTM, ANQGSEA. The CDR3 DNA reads TGCAGCGTTGAAGATGGGCAGGGGTACTCTGGAAACACCATATATTTT. Amino acid sequence: CSVEDGQGYSGNTIYF.

V usage is TRBV20-1 and J usage is TRBJ1-2; weak D call: TRBD1 (5 bases). The length of the CDR3 is 14 residues. Germline lookup yields CDR1 DFQATT and CDR2 SNEGSKA (reference sequence). Trimming stripped 3 bases from V and 3 bases from J, with 14 bases between. The CDR3 protein is CSASVSQGDYGYTF. DNA of the CDR3: TGCAGTGCTAGTGTCAGTCAAGGGGACTATGGCTACACCTTC.

V usage is TRBV2 and J usage is TRBJ2-1; D call uncertain. This CDR3 is 15 amino acids long. Looked up from germline, CDR1 is SNHLY and CDR2 is FYNNEI. V was clipped by 0 bases and J by 7 bases, with 13 bases between them. DNA for the CDR3: TGTGCCAGCAGTGAAGCCATCCCATACATGAATGAGCAGTTCTTC. Its protein is CASSEAIPYMNEQFF.

This sequence joins TRBV11-3 and TRBJ2-1; 8 nucleotides align to TRBD2. Per the germline V gene, CDR1 is SGHNT and CDR2 is YENEEA. The junction had 19 bases not matched to a gene; V was cut back by 5 bases and J by 10 bases. The CDR3 has 17 amino acids. The CDR3 DNA follows: TGTGCCAGCAGCCCCCCCTCTAGCGGGTGGACACGTGGCGAGCAGTTCTTC. Protein sequence: CASSPPSSGWTRGEQFF.